The clone carrying this T cell receptor (beta chain) showed up just a few times. This sample is drawn from a study of blood T cell repertoires in COVID-19. About the research overall: Sites across the United States, Italy and Spain contributed samples from acute and convalescent COVID-19.

As processed by the authors: Amplification of reference gene primers provided the estimated nucleated cell counts. This table comes from immunoSEQ multiplex PCR, and its TCRdb copy is limited to in-frame clones, with some not included. D and trimming come from the DNA, and the V and J calls and clone size come from that table. The sample records just under 350,000 clones, approximately 87% being singletons. This CDR3 is built from 15 residues. J was trimmed by 8 bases and V by 7 bases; bases with no gene match: 11. CDR1 is SGHRS, CDR2 YFSETQ, per germline. Seattle's cohort entered during active infection and was followed longitudinally.

Sequenced material: peripheral blood. This sequence joins TRBV5-1 and TRBJ2-4, with TRBD1 identical over 11 bases. This sequence originates from a woman aged 45-60 years with COVID-19, enrolled during active disease. The CDR3 DNA reads TGCGCCAGCGCTGCGAACGGGGACAGGGGGGACATTCAGTACTTC. Translated, it gives CASAANGDRGDIQYF.